Below, 16 T cell receptor beta chains from the same sample are listed, as sequenced in a study of response to subunit inactivated influenza vaccine listed by TCRdb under 2018. Preparation of the library involved RT-PCR. Sequencing used an Illumina HiSeq 2500. TCRdb reran the public reads through fastp at Q25 and MiXCR, keeping productive beta chains. Each entry merges the rows of one CDR3 protein and shows their most common DNA and genes. The sample table shows fewer than 700,000 distinct CDR3 sequences, and roughly 13% are seen once. The top ten hold 10% to 15% of the sample. Reading the label with the study, this specimen's time point is: 45 days after influenza vaccine administration. Here the sequenced sample was PBMCs from blood, taken roughly 48 days after vaccination. The receptors here all came from a man aged 50-59 years who received an inactivated influenza vaccine. Donor details come from another sample of the same person, matched by shared clones.

This rearrangement joins TRBV7-9 to TRBJ2-2, with 10 positions matching TRBD1. Per germline, CDR1 SEHNR and CDR2 FQNEAQ (reference sequence). Germline trimming cut 3 bases from V and 6 bases from J; bases unmatched to any gene: 4. CDR3 length: 15 residues. The CDR3 sequence is CASSFGTGDPGELFF. In DNA, the CDR3 is TGTGCCAGCAGCTTCGGGACAGGGGACCCCGGGGAGCTGTTTTTT.

Ten or more counts support this clonotype. The chain is built from TRBV7-2 and TRBJ2-7; the D gene is possibly TRBD2 (6 bases). The CDR3 spans 15 residues. The V gene's germline CDR1 is SGHTA and CDR2 FQGNSA. V was shortened by 1 base and J by 0 bases, with 10 bases between the two germline ends. DNA for the CDR3: TGTGCCAGCAGCTTAGGTGGGGGGTCCTCCTACGAGCAGTACTTC. This codes for CASSLGGGSSYEQYF. Full variable domain (remainder filled in from reference TRBV7-2 and TRBJ2-7): GAGVSQSPSNKVTEKGKDVELRCDPISGHTALYWYRQSLGQGLEFLIYFQGNSAPDKSGLPSDRFSAERTGGSVSTLTIQRTQQEDSAVYLCASSLGGGSSYEQYFGPGTRLTVT.

The rearrangement joins TRBV7-2 to TRBJ2-7; 9 bases are shared with TRBD1. The CDR3 contains 14 residues. Germline-derived CDR1 and CDR2 are SGHTA and FQGNSA. V lost 5 bases, J lost 7 bases, and 9 bases stayed unmatched. CDR3 DNA: TGTGCCAGCAGCCACCTACAGGGGGCTGGGGAGCAGTACTTC. Translation gives CASSHLQGAGEQYF. The full variable domain, its missing parts supplied by reference TRBV7-2 and TRBJ2-7, is GAGVSQSPSNKVTEKGKDVELRCDPISGHTALYWYRQSLGQGLEFLIYFQGNSAPDKSGLPSDRFSAERTGGSVSTLTIQRTQQEDSAVYLCASSHLQGAGEQYFGPGTRLTVT.

The chain employs TRBV20-1 and TRBJ1-1; D is unclear. The germline gives CDR1 DFQATT, CDR2 SNEGSKA (reference sequence). Trimming cost V 0 bases and J 7 bases, with 6 bases left between them. The CDR3 has 11 residues. The DNA for the CDR3 is TGCAGTGCTAGAGATCCGAATGAAGCTTTCTTT. Translation gives CSARDPNEAFF.

The J gene is TRBJ2-1, the V gene TRBV7-7, with D tentatively TRBD2 (5 bases). The CDR3 runs 15 residues. V was shortened by 5 bases and J by 2 bases, with 13 bases between the two germline ends. Germline CDR1 reads SSHAT; CDR2 reads FNYEAQ (reference sequence). The CDR3 reads CASSATGVPYNEQFF. In nucleotides, the CDR3 is TGTGCCAGCAGCGCCACCGGGGTCCCCTACAATGAGCAGTTCTTC.

The chain carries TRBV7-3 and TRBJ2-1, with 9 bases lining up with TRBD1. CDR1 is SGHTA, CDR2 FQGTGA, per germline. The J segment lost 15 bases and the V segment lost 2 bases, leaving 5 bases of the junction unmatched. The CDR3 is 12 amino acids. The CDR3 is CASSLLGQGMFF. The CDR3 coding sequence is TGTGCCAGCAGCTTATTGGGACAGGGTATGTTCTTC.

This clonotype was detected many times. The chain carries TRBV7-6 and TRBJ2-3; possibly TRBD1 or TRBD2 for D (5 bases each). Germline CDR1 and CDR2: SGHVS and FNYEAQ. CDR3 size: 18 residues. V dropped 7 bases and J dropped 0 bases, with 23 bases sitting between them. The CDR3: CASTKEPGPQTSTDTQYF. CDR3 sequence (DNA): TGTGCCAGCACCAAAGAACCGGGACCTCAGACTAGCACAGATACGCAGTATTTT. The entire variable domain, with the rest obtained from reference TRBV7-6 and TRBJ2-3, is as follows: GAGVSQSPRYKVTKRGQDVALRCDPISGHVSLYWYRQALGQGPEFLTYFNYEAQQDKSGLPNDRFSAERPEGSISTLTIQRTEQRDSAMYRCASTKEPGPQTSTDTQYFGPGTRLTVL.

V usage is TRBV18 and J usage is TRBJ2-7; 11 bases map to TRBD2. The CDR3 sequence is 16 residues long. Germline values: CDR1 KGHSH, CDR2 LQKENI. The ends lost 5 bases at V and 4 bases at J; junction bases unmatched: 10. In DNA, the CDR3 is TGTGCCAGCTCATCGACTAGCGGGAAAGGGGGGTACGAGCAGTACTTC. Translation: CASSSTSGKGGYEQYF.

The sample holds many counts of this clonotype. The V and J genes are TRBV14 and TRBJ2-1; 7 bases map to TRBD2. This CDR3 spans 13 amino acids. With V trimmed by 3 bases and J by 7 bases, 3 bases remained unmatched. Germline CDR1 SGHDN, CDR2 FVKESK. CDR3 nucleotides: TGTGCCAGCAGCCAGGGAGGGGCGAATGAGCAGTTCTTC. This sequence encodes CASSQGGANEQFF.

This clonotype has just a few counts. The chain carries TRBV10-2 and TRBJ1-5; D is uncertain. The V end lost 2 bases, the J end lost 6 bases, and 8 bases lay between the germline ends. The CDR3 runs 13 residues. CDR1 and CDR2 from the germline V gene are WSHSY and SAAADI. The CDR3 protein is CASSENRLQPQHF. For the CDR3, the DNA is TGCGCCAGCAGTGAGAACAGACTTCAGCCCCAGCATTTT.

V usage is TRBV7-2 and J usage is TRBJ2-7; 10 bases are a match to TRBD1. The CDR3 has 15 residues. In germline, CDR1 is SGHTA, CDR2 FQGNSA. The junction had 7 bases not matched to a gene; V was cut back by 4 bases and J by 4 bases. This CDR3 reads CASSWKTGGDYEQYF. The CDR3 DNA is TGTGCCAGCAGCTGGAAGACAGGGGGCGATTACGAGCAGTACTTC.

This clonotype is a singleton in its sample. V and J are TRBV12-3 or TRBV12-4 and TRBJ1-4; D is unclear. Trimming took 5 bases from V and 2 from J, leaving 12 bases between them. The CDR3 sequence is 15 residues long. The CDR3 bases are TGTGCCAGCAGTATTTACCGGCGGACTAATGAAAAACTGTTTTTT. Residues: CASSIYRRTNEKLFF.

The chain carries TRBV5-1 and TRBJ2-7; tentatively, D is TRBD1 or TRBD2 (5 bases each). The CDR3 consists of 13 residues. The V and J ends lost 4 bases and 5 bases respectively, with 13 bases between them. The V gene's germline CDR1 is SGHRS and CDR2 YFSETQ. The CDR3 protein is CASSRRGRDEQYF. The DNA of the CDR3 is TGCGCCAGCAGCCGCCGGGGCCGGGACGAGCAGTACTTC.

Only a few counts were recorded for this clonotype. The chain recombines TRBV4-2 with TRBJ2-7; TRBD2 aligns across 7 bases. V lost 8 bases and J lost 0; bases outside the gene matches: 7. The CDR3 has 14 amino acids. Looked up from germline, CDR1 is LGHNA and CDR2 is YNFKEQ. The CDR3 region has the DNA TGTGCCAGCGGCCGGGAGGACCTCTCCTACGAGCAGTACTTC. This codes for CASGREDLSYEQYF.

At least ten counts were recorded for this clonotype. The genes are TRBV5-1 and TRBJ2-2; unclear D gene. The germline CDR1 and CDR2 sequences are SGHRS and YFSETQ. The CDR3 runs 15 residues. Between the trimmed V and J ends, which lost 0 bases and 4 bases, there was a span of 10 bases. As DNA, the CDR3 is TGCGCCAGCAGCTTGGCCGCGGAGACCACCGGGGAGCTGTTTTTT. Translated, it gives CASSLAAETTGELFF.

V is TRBV6-4 and J is TRBJ2-1, with 8 bases fitting TRBD2. The trim removed 4 bases at V and 0 bases at J, leaving 8 bases unmatched. The CDR3 loop spans 17 amino acids. CDR1 MRHNA and CDR2 SNTAGT come from the germline V gene. CDR3 residues: CASSALTSGSSYNEQFF. The DNA for the CDR3 is TGTGCCAGCAGTGCCCTCACTAGCGGTAGCTCCTACAATGAGCAGTTCTTC.